This T cell receptor (beta chain) was sequenced during a study of human T cells and chemical hapten exposure. The overall study: For the approximately 25-week duration of the study, patients were given weekly doses of diphenylcyclopropenone on the scalp. Minor pooled library volume differences mainly drove per-sample TCR yield variation. Study results and caveats: Given that the donors had alopecia, their immune response may differ from that seen in healthy people.

Germline V gene data show CDR1 as MNHEY and CDR2 as SMNVEV (reference sequence). V was clipped by 3 bases and J by 13 bases, with 10 bases between them. CDR3 length: 11 residues. TCRdb analysed the RACE reads with MiXCR anew, one entry per CDR3 protein. Among 50,000 to 75,000 distinct CDR3 sequences, more than 9.5% were seen once, and the ten largest hold more than 2%. A few counts support this clonotype. Its antigen is unidentified. The time point here: patch test 3, about 24 weeks after DPC sensitization. Treatment: therapeutic diphenylcyclopropenone sensitization with weekly scalp DPC. Researchers sampled blood before each patch test went on.

This sequence was found in a young woman with alopecia areata. Some clones in this sample may be carry-over from other donors' samples. The sample consisted of whole blood, taken in connection with sensitization to the hapten diphenylcyclopropenone (DPC). This chain connects TRBV27 to TRBJ2-1, with no clear D. This chain's CDR3 is CASSFGPSQFF. Here the CDR3 DNA reads TGTGCCAGCAGTTTCGGACCCTCCCAGTTCTTC.